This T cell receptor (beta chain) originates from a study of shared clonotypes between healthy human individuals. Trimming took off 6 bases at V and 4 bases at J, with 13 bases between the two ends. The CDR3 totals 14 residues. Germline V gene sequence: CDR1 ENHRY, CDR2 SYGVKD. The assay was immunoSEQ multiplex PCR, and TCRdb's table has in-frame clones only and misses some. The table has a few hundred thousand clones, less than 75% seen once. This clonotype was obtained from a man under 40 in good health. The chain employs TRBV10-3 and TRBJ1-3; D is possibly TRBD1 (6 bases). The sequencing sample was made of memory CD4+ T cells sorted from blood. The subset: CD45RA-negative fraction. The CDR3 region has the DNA TGTGCCATCAGGCGGTCGGGGGCCGGAAACACCATATATTTT. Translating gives CAIRRSGAGNTIYF.